These 31 T cell receptor beta chains came from one sample sequenced in a study of PD-1 blockade in classical Hodgkin lymphoma. Brentuximab vedotin exposure varied among the patients, all of whom had relapsed after autologous stem cell transplantation. Sequenced by immunoSEQ multiplex PCR; TCRdb stores in-frame clones only, minus some. The sample holds 98,000 or so clones, 89% seen once. The material sequenced was peripheral blood mononuclear cells (PBMCs), taken before the second cycle of nivolumab. The receptors here all came from a human donor with classical Hodgkin lymphoma.

Written as DNA, the CDR3 is TGTGCCAGCTCACCGGGGGGACAGTCCGGGGATGGCTACACCTTC. Protein: CASSPGGQSGDGYTF. The gene calls are TRBV18 and TRBJ1-2; 7 nucleotides agree with TRBD1. In germline, CDR1 is KGHSH, CDR2 LQKENI. The CDR3 loop spans 15 amino acids. The trim removed 3 bases at V and 6 bases at J, leaving 10 bases unmatched.

The rearrangement links TRBV15 to TRBJ1-3, with 7 bases that match TRBD1. Per the germline V gene, CDR1 is LNHNV and CDR2 is YYDKDF (reference sequence). The V and J ends lost 0 bases and 4 bases, in that order; junction bases with no gene match: 6. This CDR3 region has 16 residues. CDR3 protein: CATSRDFRGSGNTIYF. For the CDR3, the DNA is TGTGCCACCAGCAGAGATTTCAGGGGGAGCGGAAACACCATATATTTT.

The chain joins TRBV15 to TRBJ2-3; D uncertain. Germline V gene sequence: CDR1 LNHNV, CDR2 YYDKDF (reference sequence). V was pared by 1 base and J by 3 bases, with 8 bases between. The CDR3 has 14 residues. CDR3 amino acids: CATSRVRVTDTQYF. Here the CDR3 DNA reads TGTGCCACCAGCAGAGTAAGAGTGACAGATACGCAGTATTTT.

The chain employs TRBV6-6 and TRBJ2-7; the D gene is possibly TRBD2 (7 bases). The germline V gene encodes CDR1 MNHNY and CDR2 SVGAGI (reference sequence). CDR3 length: 14 residues. With 0 bases removed from V and 2 bases from J, the gap between germline ends came to 8 bases. CDR3 amino acids: CASSYSGGPYEQYF. The CDR3 DNA reads TGTGCCAGCAGTTACTCCGGGGGGCCCTACGAGCAGTACTTC.

The DNA for the CDR3 is TGCGCCAGCGGGGAAACGGGGCACAATGAGCAGTTCTTC. It encodes CASGETGHNEQFF. V gene TRBV4-1 combines with J gene TRBJ2-1; D tentatively fits TRBD1 or TRBD2 (5 bases each). CDR3 length equals 13 residues. V shed 8 bases and J shed 5 bases, with 13 bases lying between them. CDR1 is MGHRA, CDR2 YSYEKL, per germline.

J is TRBJ2-1 and V is TRBV27; D may be TRBD2 (5 bases). CDR3 size: 15 residues. Trimming removed 7 bases from V and 5 bases from J, with 18 bases in between. CDR1 and CDR2 from the germline V gene are MNHEY and SMNVEV (reference sequence). Written as DNA, the CDR3 is TGTGCCAGCAAGATCCACCTGGAGGTGGACAATGAGCAGTTCTTC. Protein sequence: CASKIHLEVDNEQFF.

The rearrangement uses TRBV19 and TRBJ1-1, with a possible D match to TRBD1 (5 bases). Trimming pared 7 bases from V and 7 bases from J, leaving 25 bases between. Germline CDR1 and CDR2: LNHDA and SQIVND (reference sequence). The CDR3 loop spans 16 amino acids. CDR3 nucleotides: TGTGCCAGTACACAAATGCCCCGCGCCGGGGGGGTTGAAGCTTTCTTT. Protein sequence: CASTQMPRAGGVEAFF.

This chain links TRBV6-5 with TRBJ2-3; D is possibly TRBD2 (5 bases). Germline V CDR1 and CDR2: MNHEY, SVGAGI. Trimming took 8 bases from V and 1 from J, leaving 13 bases between them. The CDR3 has 14 amino acids. CDR3 sequence: CASAVGSGTDTQYF. CDR3 DNA: TGTGCCAGCGCCGTGGGTAGCGGCACAGATACGCAGTATTTT.

This clone appeared a single time. The chain uses TRBV15 and TRBJ2-7; TRBD2 agrees at 10 bases. The CDR3 is 18 residues long. CDR1 is LNHNV and CDR2 is YYDKDF in the germline V gene (reference sequence). The V and J ends lost 1 base and 4 bases, in that order; junction bases with no gene match: 13. The CDR3 DNA reads as TGTGCCACCAGCAGAGCTCCTCCCCTAGCGGGGGAGGGATACGAGCAGTACTTC. Its protein is CATSRAPPLAGEGYEQYF. Together with reference TRBV15 and TRBJ2-7, the CDR3 gives the full variable domain: DAMVIQNPRYQVTQFGKPVTLSCSQTLNHNVMYWYQQKSSQAPKLLFHYYDKDFNNEADTPDNFQSRRPNTSFCFLDIRSPGLGDTAMYLCATSRAPPLAGEGYEQYFGPGTRLTVT.

The chain uses TRBV6-5 and TRBJ1-1, with 8 bases lining up with TRBD1. This CDR3 is built from 14 residues. J gave up 2 bases and V 4 bases, and 3 bases lay outside the gene matches. In germline, CDR1 is MNHEY, CDR2 SVGAGI. The CDR3, as DNA: TGTGCCAGCAGTTTAACAGGGGGAAACACTGAAGCTTTCTTT. Translating gives CASSLTGGNTEAFF.

The chain is built from TRBV6-6 and TRBJ2-7; maybe TRBD1 (6 bases). V was clipped by 6 bases and J by 7 bases, with 19 bases between them. Germline V gene data show CDR1 as MNHNY and CDR2 as SVGAGI (reference sequence). This CDR3 is 14 amino acids long. CDR3: CASSPAGAGREQYF. The CDR3 DNA sequence: TGTGCCAGCAGCCCCGCAGGGGCTGGACGGGAGCAGTACTTC.

The V gene is TRBV19, the J gene TRBJ2-1, with D tentatively TRBD1 (5 bases). Germline V gives CDR1 LNHDA, CDR2 SQIVND (reference sequence). Trimming removed 6 bases at V and 6 bases at J, with 18 bases between. CDR3 length: 15 residues. CDR3 in amino acids: CASSPDSSMVNEQFF. DNA of the CDR3: TGTGCCAGTAGCCCTGACAGTTCTATGGTCAATGAGCAGTTCTTC.

The rearrangement joins TRBV10-1 to TRBJ2-2; no definite D call. The CDR3 consists of 14 residues. V shed 0 bases and J shed 6 bases, with 8 bases lying between them. Per germline, CDR1 WNHNN and CDR2 SYGVQD (reference sequence). This chain's CDR3 is CASSESTPSGELFF. CDR3 DNA sequence: TGCGCCAGCAGTGAGTCGACCCCTTCCGGGGAGCTGTTTTTT.

The gene calls are TRBV5-5 and TRBJ2-3; maybe TRBD1 (6 bases). Germline values: CDR1 SGHKS, CDR2 YYEKEE (reference sequence). The CDR3 consists of 15 residues. Trimming pared 0 bases from V and 0 bases from J, leaving 8 bases between. In nucleotides, the CDR3 is TGTGCCAGCAGCTTGGCGGGACACAGCACAGATACGCAGTATTTT. This encodes CASSLAGHSTDTQYF.

As to this clone: Other DNA sequences within the sample encode an identical CDR3. This chain connects TRBV18 to TRBJ1-2; D uncertain. CDR3 length: 16 residues. V was trimmed by 2 bases and J by 4 bases, leaving 17 bases between them. Germline V gives CDR1 KGHSH, CDR2 LQKENI. CDR3: CASSPGPDRMRYGYTF. For the CDR3, the DNA is TGTGCCAGCTCACCAGGGCCGGACCGAATGCGCTATGGCTACACCTTC.

This sequence joins TRBV6-5 and TRBJ2-1, with D tentatively TRBD1 (5 bases). The germline V and J ends were trimmed by 11 bases and 6 bases, with 11 bases remaining between them. The germline V gene has CDR1 MNHEY and CDR2 SVGAGI. The CDR3 has 11 residues. DNA for the CDR3: TGTGCCGTTGGGGCCCTCAATGAGCAGTTCTTC. Translated, it gives CAVGALNEQFF.

The chain combines TRBV5-6 with TRBJ2-7; 8 positions agree with TRBD2. CDR3 size: 16 residues. Germline V lookup: CDR1 SGHDT, CDR2 YYEEEE. Trimming at V came to 0 bases and at J to 3 bases, leaving 8 bases not matched to a gene. The CDR3 sequence is CASSLAGSGVVYEQYF. The DNA of the CDR3 is TGTGCCAGCAGCTTGGCGGGTAGCGGGGTCGTCTACGAGCAGTACTTC. The full variable domain, completed using reference TRBV5-6 and TRBJ2-7, is DAGVTQSPTHLIKTRGQQVTLRCSPKSGHDTVSWYQQALGQGPQFIFQYYEEEERQRGNFPDRFSGHQFPNYSSELNVNALLLGDSALYLCASSLAGSGVVYEQYFGPGTRLTVT.

The genes are TRBV5-4 and TRBJ2-2; 10 nucleotides align to TRBD1. This CDR3 has 16 amino acids. CDR1 is SGHNT, CDR2 YYREEE, per germline (reference sequence). The V segment lost 4 bases and the J segment 5 bases; nucleotides outside the gene matches: 8. The CDR3 DNA follows: TGTGCCAGCAGCGTGCCGGGACAGGGGTATACCGGGGAGCTGTTTTTT. The encoded protein is CASSVPGQGYTGELFF. Full variable domain (remainder filled in from reference TRBV5-4 and TRBJ2-2): ETGVTQSPTHLIKTRGQQVTLRCSSQSGHNTVSWYQQALGQGPQFIFQYYREEENGRGNFPPRFSGLQFPNYSSELNVNALELDDSALYLCASSVPGQGYTGELFFGEGSRLTVL.

The chain employs TRBV6-5 and TRBJ2-2, with 8 bases fitting TRBD1. Per the germline V gene, CDR1 is MNHEY and CDR2 is SVGAGI. The length of the CDR3 is 16 residues. Unmatched junction bases numbered 3, after V lost 0 bases and J lost 3 bases. Written as DNA, the CDR3 is TGTGCCAGCAGTTACTCATACAGGGGGGACACCGGGGAGCTGTTTTTT. Its translation is CASSYSYRGDTGELFF.

J is TRBJ1-1 and V is TRBV7-9, with D possibly being TRBD1 (6 bases). Trimming took off 2 bases at V and 4 bases at J, with 11 bases between the two ends. Germline CDR1 and CDR2: SEHNR and FQNEAQ (reference sequence). The CDR3 has 14 amino acids. The CDR3 nucleotides are TGTGCCAGCAGCTTATGGGAAGGGGGCACTGAAGCTTTCTTT. Amino acids: CASSLWEGGTEAFF.

V is TRBV10-2 and J is TRBJ2-7, with TRBD2 identical over 13 bases. CDR1 WSHSY and CDR2 SAAADI come from the germline V gene. The CDR3 covers 15 residues. Losses at the gene ends were 6 bases for V and 3 bases for J; bases not matched to a gene: 5. The CDR3, as DNA: TGCGCCAGCAGCGTTGGACTAGCGGGGGTCTACGAGCAGTACTTC. Translated: CASSVGLAGVYEQYF.

This clone has more than one count but fewer than ten. The chain joins TRBV10-1 to TRBJ2-7, with D possibly TRBD2 on 5 matching bases. CDR3 length: 12 amino acids. V was cut by 3 bases and J by 2 bases, with 5 bases left in between. Germline V lookup: CDR1 WNHNN, CDR2 SYGVQD (reference sequence). CDR3 residues: CASSDGTYEQYF. CDR3 bases: TGCGCCAGCAGTGACGGGACCTACGAGCAGTACTTC.

V is TRBV19 and J is TRBJ1-5; 9 bases line up with TRBD1. Unmatched junction bases numbered 5, after V lost 5 bases and J lost 6 bases. The CDR3 extends over 14 amino acids. CDR1 and CDR2 from the germline V gene are LNHDA and SQIVND (reference sequence). CDR3 amino acids: CASSEGQGSQPQHF. The CDR3 DNA sequence: TGTGCCAGTAGTGAGGGACAGGGAAGTCAGCCCCAGCATTTT.

The chain recombines TRBV28 with TRBJ2-7; 7 nucleotides agree with TRBD2. The CDR3 is made up of 12 amino acids. V lost 6 bases and J lost 3; bases outside the gene matches: 2. Germline lookup yields CDR1 MDHEN and CDR2 SYDVKM. The CDR3: CASSGGFYEQYF. As DNA, the CDR3 is TGTGCCAGCAGCGGGGGGTTCTACGAGCAGTACTTC.

The chain recombines TRBV19 with TRBJ1-1, with TRBD1 as a possible D gene (6 bases). Germline V gene sequence: CDR1 LNHDA, CDR2 SQIVND (reference sequence). V was pared by 7 bases and J by 4 bases, with 13 bases between. This CDR3 comprises 13 residues. CDR3 amino acids: CASTERGSTEAFF. DNA for the CDR3: TGTGCCAGTACCGAAAGGGGGTCCACTGAAGCTTTCTTT.

The rearrangement uses TRBV4-3 and TRBJ1-5; 8 positions agree with TRBD1. The V gene's germline CDR1 is LGHNA and CDR2 YSLEER. The CDR3 totals 19 residues. J lost 1 base, V lost 1 base, and 12 bases had no gene match. DNA of the CDR3: TGCGCCAGCAGCCAAGGGGTGGAGGACAGGGAATGGAGCAATCAGCCCCAGCATTTT. This sequence encodes CASSQGVEDREWSNQPQHF.

The rearrangement uses TRBV19 and TRBJ2-5, with D perhaps assigned TRBD1 or TRBD2 (5 bases each). CDR1 is LNHDA and CDR2 is SQIVND in the germline V gene (reference sequence). The CDR3 has 13 amino acids. The V end was cut by 4 bases, the J end by 1 base, with 7 bases between. The DNA of the CDR3 is TGTGCCAGTAGTACCGGGACCCAAGAGACCCAGTACTTC. Encoded protein: CASSTGTQETQYF.

The chain links TRBV12-5 to TRBJ2-5; a weak D match, TRBD2 (6 bases). The CDR3 has 14 residues. Per germline, CDR1 LGHNT and CDR2 FRNRAP. The germline V and J ends were trimmed by 5 bases and 2 bases, with 12 bases remaining between them. Here the CDR3 reads CASGPPGVQETQYF. CDR3 in DNA: TGTGCTAGTGGTCCCCCGGGGGTGCAAGAGACCCAGTACTTC.

The rearrangement uses TRBV14 and TRBJ2-7; no clear D. The V gene's germline CDR1 is SGHDN and CDR2 FVKESK. V lost 0 bases and J 3 bases, leaving 6 bases between the germline ends. CDR3 length equals 13 residues. In DNA form, the CDR3 reads TGTGCCAGCAGCCAAGAAAATAGCTACGAGCAGTACTTC. Residues: CASSQENSYEQYF.

This rearrangement joins TRBV19 to TRBJ2-7; 10 nucleotides line up with TRBD2. The CDR3 is 17 amino acids. In germline, CDR1 is LNHDA, CDR2 SQIVND (reference sequence). J was trimmed by 3 bases and V by 5 bases; bases with no gene match: 13. The DNA for the CDR3 is TGTGCCAGTAGTTCAAACCAGGGGGGGACTAGCGACTACGAGCAGTACTTC. This sequence encodes CASSSNQGGTSDYEQYF.

The chain has TRBV14 and TRBJ2-7, with D unclear. The CDR3 sequence is 14 residues long. V lost 1 base and J lost 7, with 14 bases in between. Germline CDR1 reads SGHDN; CDR2 reads FVKESK. The CDR3 DNA reads TGTGCCAGCAGCCAAGGGTTAACTTTCCGGGAGCAGTACTTC. As protein: CASSQGLTFREQYF.